The 27 T cell receptor beta chains listed next were all sequenced from one sample in a study of human T cells and chemical hapten exposure. Stated time point: patch test 2, 6 weeks after DPC sensitization. Treatment meaning: therapeutic diphenylcyclopropenone sensitization with weekly scalp DPC. Each CDR3 protein gets one entry after TCRdb re-called the RACE reads with MiXCR. This table holds tens of thousands of distinct CDR3 sequences, approximately 3.4% found once. This material consisted of whole blood, taken in connection with sensitization to the hapten diphenylcyclopropenone (DPC). These receptors originate from a man between 40 and 49 years old with alopecia areata. Some clones in this sample may be carry-over from other donors' samples.

This clonotype was recorded at least ten times. In DNA, the CDR3 is TGCAGCGTTGATAGAACGGGGGAGGCGAGCTACACCTTC. As protein: CSVDRTGEASYTF. The chain uses TRBV29-1 and TRBJ1-2, with D possibly TRBD1 on 5 matching bases. The CDR3 is made up of 13 amino acids. The germline V gene has CDR1 SQVTM and CDR2 ANQGSEA. V was pared by 3 bases and J by 9 bases, with 17 bases between.

This clonotype occurred a few times. CDR3 bases: TGTGCCAGCAGCTTAGCTAACAGCGGGGGGGCTGTCGAGACCCAGTACTTC. It encodes CASSLANSGGAVETQYF. The V call is TRBV7-2, the J call TRBJ2-5, with 10 bases fitting TRBD2. From germline, CDR1 is SGHTA and CDR2 FQGNSA. The CDR3 spans 17 residues. The trim removed 0 bases at V and 5 bases at J, leaving 9 bases unmatched.

This clonotype has a count of ten or more. This chain uses TRBV10-3 with TRBJ1-6; TRBD1 matches 7 bases. CDR1 and CDR2 from the germline V gene are ENHRY and SYGVKD. Unmatched junction bases numbered 7, after V lost 4 bases and J lost 10 bases. The CDR3 contains 14 residues. CDR3 nucleotide sequence: TGTGCCATCAGTGGGAGACAGGGTTCCTCACCCCTCCACTTT. Translated: CAISGRQGSSPLHF.

At least ten counts were recorded for this clonotype. The gene calls are TRBV20-1 and TRBJ2-3, with TRBD2 as a possible D gene (6 bases). Per the germline V gene, CDR1 is DFQATT and CDR2 is SNEGSKA (reference sequence). The CDR3 runs to 14 residues. Trimming removed 5 bases from V and 0 bases from J, with 12 bases in between. Here the CDR3 DNA reads TGCAGTGCTTTACGCGGGACTAGCACAGATACGCAGTATTTT. Its protein is CSALRGTSTDTQYF.

There are many counts of this clonotype. V gene TRBV6-5 combines with J gene TRBJ2-5, with 7 bases that match TRBD1. Per the germline V gene, CDR1 is MNHEY and CDR2 is SVGAGI. V dropped 0 bases and J dropped 5; count of bases not matched to a gene: 6. This CDR3 is 15 amino acids long. The CDR3 region is CASSYSGIQGETQYF. The CDR3 coding sequence is TGTGCCAGCAGTTACTCGGGTATACAGGGGGAGACCCAGTACTTC.

At least ten counts were recorded for this clonotype. The chain employs TRBV5-5 and TRBJ1-4; D perhaps matches TRBD1 (6 bases). The CDR3 extends over 16 amino acids. V was shortened by 5 bases and J by 0 bases, with 14 bases between the two germline ends. Germline V gene sequence: CDR1 SGHKS, CDR2 YYEKEE (reference sequence). CDR3 nucleotide sequence: TGTGCCAGCAGTTCCACAGGGATAGCAACTAATGAAAAACTGTTTTTT. This translates into CASSSTGIATNEKLFF. Full variable domain (remainder filled in from reference TRBV5-5 and TRBJ1-4): DAGVTQSPTHLIKTRGQQVTLRCSPISGHKSVSWYQQVLGQGPQFIFQYYEKEERGRGNFPDRFSARQFPNYSSELNVNALLLGDSALYLCASSSTGIATNEKLFFGSGTQLSVL.

This clonotype came up a few times. The chain couples TRBV20-1 to TRBJ2-5, with D hard to call. CDR1 and CDR2 from the germline V gene are DFQATT and SNEGSKA (reference sequence). The CDR3 contains 13 residues. V lost 5 bases, J lost 7 bases, and 17 bases lay in between. The CDR3 sequence: CSAPKPYERTQYF. In DNA form, the CDR3 reads TGCAGTGCTCCAAAACCCTATGAAAGGACCCAGTACTTC.

Ten or more counts support this clonotype. This chain uses TRBV27 with TRBJ2-2; D possibly corresponds to TRBD2 (6 bases). The V and J ends lost 2 bases and 1 base respectively, with 20 bases between them. The CDR3 length is 19 residues. Per the germline V gene, CDR1 is MNHEY and CDR2 is SMNVEV (reference sequence). The CDR3 loop is CASSLKGGETPKNTGELFF. In DNA, the CDR3 is TGTGCCAGCAGTTTAAAAGGCGGGGAAACCCCGAAGAACACCGGGGAGCTGTTTTTT.

The rearrangement uses TRBV14 and TRBJ1-6; TRBD1 is a possible D gene (5 bases). Germline CDR1 reads SGHDN; CDR2 reads FVKESK. The CDR3 extends over 12 amino acids. V lost 6 bases, J lost 12 bases, and 12 bases lay in between. The CDR3 sequence: CASRSPGGPLHF. The CDR3 DNA sequence: TGTGCCAGCAGAAGCCCGGGGGGACCCCTCCACTTT.

This clonotype has ten or more counts. The CDR3 sequence: CSASLLAGDEQYF. As DNA, the CDR3 is TGCAGTGCTAGTCTGCTAGCGGGAGACGAGCAGTACTTC. The chain has TRBV20-1 and TRBJ2-7, with TRBD2 matching over 10 bases. Germline values: CDR1 DFQATT, CDR2 SNEGSKA (reference sequence). The CDR3 has 13 residues. The V segment lost 3 bases and the J segment 5 bases; nucleotides outside the gene matches: 4.

This clonotype was seen at least ten times. The chain recombines TRBV5-1 with TRBJ2-3; maybe TRBD2 (6 bases). The CDR3 sequence is 16 residues long. V was pared by 3 bases and J by 5 bases, with 19 bases between. CDR1 and CDR2 (germline): SGHRS, YFSETQ. This CDR3 is CASSSGTAAQVDTQYF. CDR3 bases: TGCGCCAGCAGCTCCGGGACTGCCGCCCAGGTAGATACGCAGTATTTT.

This clonotype came up many times. The J gene is TRBJ1-3, the V gene TRBV10-2; tentatively, D is TRBD1 (5 bases). The germline V and J ends were trimmed by 2 bases and 1 base, with 15 bases remaining between them. The length of the CDR3 is 17 residues. The germline V gene encodes CDR1 WSHSY and CDR2 SAAADI. The CDR3 loop is CASSEVLGVISGNTIYF. Here the CDR3 DNA reads TGCGCCAGCAGTGAGGTGCTGGGGGTAATATCTGGAAACACCATATATTTT.

This clonotype was observed many times. The chain recombines TRBV12-3 or TRBV12-4 with TRBJ1-6, with a tentative D call TRBD1 (5 bases). The CDR3 spans 15 residues. V gave up 4 bases and J gave up 7 bases, with 14 bases separating them. CDR3 sequence: CASSSDTLGNSPLHF. The CDR3 DNA sequence: TGTGCCAGCAGTTCGGACACTCTCGGGAATTCACCCCTCCACTTT.

This clonotype occurred many times. This rearrangement joins TRBV29-1 to TRBJ1-1; D is possibly TRBD1 (5 bases). Germline V gives CDR1 SQVTM, CDR2 ANQGSEA. CDR3 size: 13 residues. Trimming removed 4 bases at V and 0 bases at J, with 9 bases between. Here the CDR3 reads CSVGQNMNTEAFF. For the CDR3, the DNA is TGCAGCGTTGGACAGAACATGAACACTGAAGCTTTCTTT.

This chain connects TRBV4-3 to TRBJ2-3; no clear D gene. Germline V CDR1 and CDR2: LGHNA, YSLEER. The length of the CDR3 is 14 residues. The germline V and J ends were trimmed by 0 bases and 6 bases, with 10 bases remaining between them. CDR3 sequence: CASSQERTMDTQYF. For the CDR3, the DNA is TGCGCCAGCAGCCAAGAACGGACCATGGATACGCAGTATTTT.

This clonotype has ten or more counts. The rearrangement uses TRBV28 and TRBJ2-6, with D uncertain. CDR1 MDHEN and CDR2 SYDVKM come from the germline V gene. The V gene lost 2 bases and the J gene lost 2 bases, with 13 bases spanning the gap. The CDR3 is made up of 17 amino acids. The CDR3 region has the DNA TGTGCCAGCAGTTTACTCCTTCGTAGGGCTGGGGCCAACGTCCTGACTTTC. This codes for CASSLLLRRAGANVLTF.

This clonotype was seen repeatedly, ten times or more. This chain joins TRBV5-1 and TRBJ2-3; D call uncertain. The CDR3 is 14 amino acids. Trimming took off 0 bases at V and 3 bases at J, with 8 bases between the two ends. The germline CDR1 and CDR2 sequences are SGHRS and YFSETQ. CDR3 sequence (DNA): TGCGCCAGCAGCTTGGTTCCTGGGACAGATACGCAGTATTTT. This gives the protein CASSLVPGTDTQYF.

This clonotype was detected ten times or more. The chain has TRBV6-2 or TRBV6-3 and TRBJ1-1; D is ambiguous. This CDR3 comprises 14 residues. Per the germline V gene, CDR1 is MNHEY and CDR2 is SVGEGT. V was clipped by 7 bases and J by 1 base, with 13 bases between them. In DNA, the CDR3 is TGTGCCAGCAACACTAACGTACCGAACACTGAAGCTTTCTTT. Translated: CASNTNVPNTEAFF.

This clonotype was picked up a small number of times. The rearrangement joins TRBV6-5 to TRBJ1-1; 7 nucleotides agree with TRBD1. The CDR3 runs 14 residues. Looked up from germline, CDR1 is MNHEY and CDR2 is SVGAGI. V lost 4 bases, J lost 3 bases, and 5 bases stayed unmatched. CDR3: CASSSQGGDTEAFF. The DNA of the CDR3 is TGTGCCAGCAGTTCCCAGGGGGGTGACACTGAAGCTTTCTTT.

This clonotype was observed many times. The chain is built from TRBV7-9 and TRBJ2-3, with 7 bases fitting TRBD1. The CDR3 totals 12 residues. The V gene end was trimmed by 4 bases and the J gene end by 13 bases; junction bases not matched to a gene: 8. The germline V gene has CDR1 SEHNR and CDR2 FQNEAQ (reference sequence). CDR3 nucleotides: TGTGCCAGCAGCTCGACCCGAGACAGGGAGTATTTT. Translating gives CASSSTRDREYF.

This clonotype showed up many times. J is TRBJ2-1 and V is TRBV12-3 or TRBV12-4; D call uncertain. V lost 5 bases and J lost 8, with 13 bases in between. The CDR3 has 13 amino acids. The chain's CDR3 is CASSPLAVYEQFF. The DNA for the CDR3 is TGTGCCAGCAGTCCCCTGGCGGTATATGAGCAGTTCTTC.

About this clonotype itself: A single base separates this from a much larger clone, so it may be a read error. This chain connects TRBV6-6 to TRBJ2-7; 7 bases match TRBD1. This CDR3 spans 14 amino acids. The germline CDR1 and CDR2 sequences are MNHNY and SVGAGI (reference sequence). The CDR3 loop reads CDSSPKTGSNEQYF. The DNA of the CDR3 is TGTGACAGCAGTCCGAAGACAGGGTCCAACGAGCAGTACTTC.

This clonotype was counted at least ten times. V and J are TRBV6-5 and TRBJ1-5; D is unresolved. Trimming took 0 bases from V and 9 from J, leaving 12 bases between them. Germline loops: CDR1 MNHEY, CDR2 SVGAGI. The CDR3 covers 14 residues. CDR3 residues: CASSYSPGASPQHF. Here the CDR3 DNA reads TGTGCCAGCAGTTACTCTCCAGGAGCGTCGCCCCAGCATTTT.

This clonotype was observed a handful of times. The CDR3 is CASSIRVRGTGNTIYF. CDR3 DNA: TGTGCCAGCAGTATCCGGGTACGGGGGACTGGAAACACCATATATTTT. The chain combines TRBV28 with TRBJ1-3, with a tentative D call TRBD1 (5 bases). V was clipped by 5 bases and J by 2 bases, with 16 bases between them. The CDR3 is 16 amino acids. The germline V gene has CDR1 MDHEN and CDR2 SYDVKM.

This clonotype was detected ten times or more. Here the CDR3 DNA reads TGCAGTGCTTTCGGACTAGCGGAGGCGAACACCGGGGAGCTGTTTTTT. Its protein is CSAFGLAEANTGELFF. The V call is TRBV20-1, the J call TRBJ2-2; the match to TRBD2 covers 10 bases. CDR1 and CDR2 (germline): DFQATT, SNEGSKA (reference sequence). Unmatched junction bases numbered 6, after V lost 5 bases and J lost 0 bases. CDR3 size: 16 residues.

This clonotype was detected many times. DNA for the CDR3: TGTGCCAGCAGCTCCCTGACGATCCTCGCGGGAGGAGGGAATGAGCAGTTCTTC. This translates into CASSSLTILAGGGNEQFF. The chain couples TRBV7-2 to TRBJ2-1, with 8 bases lining up with TRBD2. The V gene end was trimmed by 4 bases and the J gene end by 7 bases; junction bases not matched to a gene: 18. Germline V gives CDR1 SGHTA, CDR2 FQGNSA. The CDR3 covers 18 residues.

This clonotype was recorded at least ten times. The chain couples TRBV12-3 or TRBV12-4 to TRBJ2-7, with D possibly TRBD2 on 6 matching bases. V dropped 0 bases and J dropped 7 bases, with 16 bases sitting between them. The CDR3 has 15 amino acids. The CDR3 DNA follows: TGTGCCAGCAGTTTAGCCGGCGGGGCCCCGGGGGAGCAGTACTTC. Translation: CASSLAGGAPGEQYF.